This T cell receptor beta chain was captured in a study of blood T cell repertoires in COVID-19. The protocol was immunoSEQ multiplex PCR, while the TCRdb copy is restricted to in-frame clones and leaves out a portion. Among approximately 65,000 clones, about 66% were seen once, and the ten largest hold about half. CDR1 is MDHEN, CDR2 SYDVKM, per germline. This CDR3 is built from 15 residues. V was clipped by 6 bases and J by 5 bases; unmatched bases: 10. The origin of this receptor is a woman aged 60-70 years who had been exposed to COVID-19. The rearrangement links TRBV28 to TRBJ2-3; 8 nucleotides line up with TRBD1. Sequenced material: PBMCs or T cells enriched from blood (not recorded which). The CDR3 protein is CASRGTGTGEDTQYF. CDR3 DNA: TGTGCCAGCAGGGGGACTGGGACAGGAGAAGATACGCAGTATTTT.